The rows below give T cell receptor beta chains drawn from one sample of a study of CD8 T cells in Susac syndrome. TCRdb reprocessed the immunoSEQ multiplex PCR reads with MiXCR, giving one entry per CDR3 protein. The sample comprises roughly 100,000 distinct CDR3 sequences, roughly 94% of which are singletons, and about 0.41% rests with the top ten. The sequencing sample was made of CD8+ T cells from PBMCs. Source of these receptors: a human donor with Susac syndrome. Each CDR3 is given with its conserved first and last residue. Fields, in order: clone size, D gene, J gene, V gene, CDR3 protein, CDR3 DNA. A D gene is named only where the DNA matches it firmly. Rows give clone size only sometimes, using once, few, many, or a class for an expanded clone.

>.|.|TRBJ2-7|TRBV20-1
CSATGAQEPYEQYF
TGCAGTGCGACCGGGGCCCAGGAGCCCTACGAGCAGTACTTC
>few|TRBD2|TRBJ2-3|TRBV4-1
CASSTRLAASTDTQYF
TGCGCCAGCAGTACCCGACTAGCGGCTAGCACAGATACGCAGTATTTT
>.|.|TRBJ2-1|TRBV5-1
CASSWGLYNEQFF
TGCGCCAGCAGCTGGGGACTCTACAATGAGCAGTTCTTC
>.|.|TRBJ2-2|TRBV20-1
CSARDQGPGELFF
TGCAGTGCTAGAGATCAAGGGCCCGGGGAGCTGTTTTTT
>once|.|TRBJ2-3|TRBV10-3
CAISADRNPTDTQYF
TGTGCCATCAGTGCTGACCGGAACCCCACAGATACGCAGTATTTT
>.|.|TRBJ1-1|TRBV15
CATSLGGENTEAFF
TGTGCCACCAGTTTGGGGGGAGAGAACACTGAAGCTTTCTTT
>.|.|TRBJ2-7|TRBV5-1
CASSLGQIPLEEQYF
TGCGCCAGCAGCTTGGGACAGATTCCCCTGGAGGAGCAGTACTTC
>.|TRBD1|TRBJ1-2|TRBV12-3/TRBV12-4
CASTLDLTGTYGYTF
TGTGCCAGCACCCTGGACCTGACAGGGACCTATGGCTACACCTTC
>.|TRBD1|TRBJ1-6|TRBV7-9
CASSRLQGENSPLHF
TGTGCCAGCAGCCGATTACAGGGGGAGAATTCACCCCTCCACTTT
>.|.|TRBJ2-7|TRBV19
CASSPGDRKSYEQYF
TGTGCCAGTAGTCCAGGGGATCGGAAGTCCTACGAGCAGTACTTC
>.|.|TRBJ1-5|TRBV19
CASSMAAHQPQHF
TGTGCCAGTAGTATGGCCGCCCATCAGCCCCAGCATTTT
>.|TRBD2|TRBJ2-5|TRBV12-3/TRBV12-4
CASGAGDQETQYF
TGTGCCAGCGGTGCGGGGGACCAAGAGACCCAGTACTTC
>.|.|TRBJ2-2|TRBV20-1
CSAARNTGELFF
TGCAGTGCCGCCCGGAACACCGGGGAGCTGTTTTTT
>.|.|TRBJ2-1|TRBV6-5
CASMSESYNEQFF
TGTGCCAGCATGTCGGAATCCTACAATGAGCAGTTCTTC
>.|TRBD2|TRBJ2-7|TRBV7-6
CASSLASGGSSYEQYF
TGTGCCAGCAGCTTAGCTAGCGGGGGAAGCTCCTACGAGCAGTACTTC
>.|TRBD1|TRBJ1-2|TRBV29-1
CSVARGQGNYGYTF
TGCAGCGTTGCCCGCGGACAGGGGAACTATGGCTACACCTTC
>.|.|TRBJ2-7|TRBV6-4
CASHSKIDSEKPYEQYF
TGTGCCAGCCATTCTAAAATCGACAGTGAAAAACCCTACGAGCAGTACTTC
>.|TRBD2|TRBJ2-1|TRBV20-1
CSASGGGSSYNEQFF
TGCAGTGCTAGCGGGGGGGGGAGCTCCTACAATGAGCAGTTCTTC
>.|.|TRBJ1-6|TRBV3-1
CASSPGIDDSPLHF
TGTGCCAGCAGCCCTGGTATTGACGATTCACCCCTCCACTTT
>.|.|TRBJ2-3|TRBV12-3/TRBV12-4
CASKLGTDTQYF
TGTGCCAGCAAATTGGGCACAGATACGCAGTATTTT
>.|.|TRBJ2-7|TRBV7-9
CASSLSGATEQYF
TGTGCCAGCAGCCTCTCTGGGGCCACCGAGCAGTACTTC
>.|.|TRBJ2-2|TRBV12-3/TRBV12-4
CASTAATGELFF
TGTGCCAGCACGGCGGCGACCGGGGAGCTGTTTTTT
>.|TRBD2|TRBJ2-7|TRBV13
CASLERGSYEQYF
TGTGCCAGCCTTGAGCGGGGGAGCTACGAGCAGTACTTC
>.|.|TRBJ2-1|TRBV20-1
CSARGQSNNEQFF
TGCAGTGCCCGCGGACAGTCCAACAATGAGCAGTTCTTC
>.|.|TRBJ2-5|TRBV7-7
CASSLGPGGQETQYF
TGTGCCAGCAGCTTAGGACCCGGGGGGCAGGAGACCCAGTACTTC
>.|.|TRBJ2-2|TRBV12-3/TRBV12-4
CASSWVGELFF
TGTGCCAGCAGTTGGGTCGGGGAGCTGTTTTTT
>.|.|TRBJ2-1|TRBV9
CASSGPEQFF
TGTGCCAGCTCAGGCCCTGAGCAGTTCTTC
>.|.|TRBJ2-7|TRBV25-1
CASSELGNYEQYF
TGTGCCAGCAGTGAACTGGGAAACTACGAGCAGTACTTC
>.|TRBD2|TRBJ2-5|TRBV29-1
CSVLFWGLAGEETQYF
TGCAGCGTCCTTTTTTGGGGACTAGCGGGGGAAGAGACCCAGTACTTC
>.|.|TRBJ2-5|TRBV27
CASSLVQQETQYF
TGTGCCAGCAGTTTAGTCCAGCAAGAGACCCAGTACTTC
>once|TRBD1|TRBJ2-1|TRBV12-5
CASGWAGQESSYNEQFF
TGTGCTAGTGGTTGGGCAGGACAGGAGAGCTCCTACAATGAGCAGTTCTTC
>.|TRBD1|TRBJ1-2|TRBV3-1
CASTSGQGYGYTF
TGTGCCAGCACCTCGGGACAGGGGTATGGCTACACCTTC
>.|.|TRBJ1-1|TRBV3-1
CASSQDLRTDLSGILNTEAFF
TGTGCCAGCAGCCAAGATCTCAGGACGGACCTTTCGGGGATCCTGAACACTGAAGCTTTCTTT
>.|.|TRBJ1-1|TRBV29-1
CSVGQGNTEAFF
TGCAGCGTTGGGCAGGGTAACACTGAAGCTTTCTTT
>.|.|TRBJ2-4|TRBV5-4
CASSPADKNIQYF
TGTGCCAGCAGCCCCGCAGACAAAAACATTCAGTACTTC
>.|TRBD2|TRBJ2-1|TRBV6-2/TRBV6-3
CASSDTSANEQFF
TGTGCCAGCAGTGATACTAGCGCCAATGAGCAGTTCTTC
>.|.|TRBJ1-2|TRBV12-5
CASGPQTGNYGYTF
TGTGCTAGTGGTCCCCAGACGGGAAACTATGGCTACACCTTC
>.|.|TRBJ1-6|TRBV24-1
CATNPDRNSPLHF
TGTGCCACCAACCCTGACAGGAATTCACCCCTCCACTTT
>.|TRBD1|TRBJ1-1|TRBV29-1
CSVALTGLNTEAFF
TGCAGCGTTGCCCTGACAGGGCTGAACACTGAAGCTTTCTTT
>.|.|TRBJ1-6|TRBV13
CASSRWERGSPLHF
TGTGCCAGCAGCCGGTGGGAACGGGGATCACCCCTCCACTTT
>.|TRBD1|TRBJ1-5|TRBV2
CASTPGQGLQPQHF
TGTGCCAGCACCCCGGGACAGGGCCTTCAGCCCCAGCATTTT
>.|.|TRBJ1-1|TRBV27
CASSLGAGPAFF
TGTGCCAGCAGTTTAGGGGCAGGGCCTGCTTTCTTT
>.|.|TRBJ2-1|TRBV13
CASSQRTTNEQFF
TGTGCCAGCAGCCAAAGGACGACCAATGAGCAGTTCTTC
>.|.|TRBJ2-1|TRBV7-9
CASSPPLQGNNEQFF
TGTGCCAGCAGCCCGCCCCTACAGGGTAACAATGAGCAGTTCTTC
>.|.|TRBJ2-5|TRBV7-9
CASSLEGPSRQGQYF
TGTGCCAGCAGCTTAGAAGGACCATCAAGACAAGGCCAGTACTTC
>few|TRBD2|TRBJ2-2|TRBV9
CASSDSGAGELFF
TGTGCCAGCAGTGATAGCGGGGCCGGGGAGCTGTTTTTT
>.|.|TRBJ2-7|TRBV9
CASSSGTRYEQYF
TGTGCCAGCAGCTCTGGGACGCGCTACGAGCAGTACTTC
>.|.|TRBJ2-1|TRBV7-2
CASSFSVEQFF
TGTGCCAGCAGCTTTAGCGTTGAGCAGTTCTTC
>.|.|TRBJ2-7|TRBV12-3/TRBV12-4
CASSRGGSYEQYF
TGTGCCAGCAGCCGAGGGGGGTCCTACGAGCAGTACTTC
>.|.|TRBJ1-1|TRBV9
CASSLNREDTEAFF
TGTGCCAGCAGCTTAAACAGGGAGGACACTGAAGCTTTCTTT
>.|.|TRBJ2-7|TRBV27
CASSTGSHEQYF
TGTGCCAGCAGTACAGGGAGCCACGAGCAGTACTTC